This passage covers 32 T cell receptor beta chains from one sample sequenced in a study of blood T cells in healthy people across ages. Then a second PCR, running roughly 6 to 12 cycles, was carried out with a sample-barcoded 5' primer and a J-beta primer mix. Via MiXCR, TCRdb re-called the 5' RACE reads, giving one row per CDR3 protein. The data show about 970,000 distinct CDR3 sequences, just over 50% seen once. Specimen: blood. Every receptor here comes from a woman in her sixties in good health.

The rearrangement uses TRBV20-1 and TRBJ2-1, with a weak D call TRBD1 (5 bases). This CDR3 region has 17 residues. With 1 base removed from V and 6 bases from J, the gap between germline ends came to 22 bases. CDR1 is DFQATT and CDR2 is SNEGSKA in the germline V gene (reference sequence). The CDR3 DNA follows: TGCAGTGCTAGAGCTGAGACAGATCTATTGTTTGTCAATGAGCAGTTCTTC. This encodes CSARAETDLLFVNEQFF.

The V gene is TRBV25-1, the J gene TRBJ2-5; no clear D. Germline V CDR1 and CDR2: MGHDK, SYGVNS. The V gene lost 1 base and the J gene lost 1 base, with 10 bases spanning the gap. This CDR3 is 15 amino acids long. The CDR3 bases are TGTGCCAGCAGTGAATTACAACTTGGCCAAGAGACCCAGTACTTC. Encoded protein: CASSELQLGQETQYF.

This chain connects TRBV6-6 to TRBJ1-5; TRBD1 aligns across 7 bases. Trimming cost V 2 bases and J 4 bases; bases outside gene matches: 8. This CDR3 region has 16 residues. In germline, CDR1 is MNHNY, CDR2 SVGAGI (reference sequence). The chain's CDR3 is CASSYEPGQLNQPQHF. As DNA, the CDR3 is TGTGCCAGCAGTTACGAACCGGGACAGCTTAATCAGCCCCAGCATTTT.

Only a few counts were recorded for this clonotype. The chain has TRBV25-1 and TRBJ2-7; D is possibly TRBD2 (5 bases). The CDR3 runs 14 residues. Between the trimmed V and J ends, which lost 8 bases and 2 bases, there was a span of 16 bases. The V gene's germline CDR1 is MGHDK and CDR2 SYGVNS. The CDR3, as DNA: TGTGCCAGCGTTGACTCTAGGAGGCCCTACGAGCAGTACTTC. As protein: CASVDSRRPYEQYF.

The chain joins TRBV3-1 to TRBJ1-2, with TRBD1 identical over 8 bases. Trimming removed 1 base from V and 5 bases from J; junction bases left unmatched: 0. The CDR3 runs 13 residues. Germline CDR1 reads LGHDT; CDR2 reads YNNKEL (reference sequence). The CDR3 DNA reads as TGTGCCAGCAGCCAAGGGGACAGGTATGGCTACACCTTC. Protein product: CASSQGDRYGYTF.

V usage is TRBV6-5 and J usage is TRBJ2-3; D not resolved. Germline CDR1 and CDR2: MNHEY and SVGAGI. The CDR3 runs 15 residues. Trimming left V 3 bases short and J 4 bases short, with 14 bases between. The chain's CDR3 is CASSYSAATSDTQYF. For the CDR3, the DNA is TGTGCCAGCAGTTATTCGGCCGCAACCTCAGATACGCAGTATTTT.

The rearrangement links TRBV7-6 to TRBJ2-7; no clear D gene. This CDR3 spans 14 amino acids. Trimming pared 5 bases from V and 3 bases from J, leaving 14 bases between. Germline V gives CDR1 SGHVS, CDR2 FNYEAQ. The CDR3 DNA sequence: TGTGCCAGCAGCCACATGGACGCTGGCTACGAGCAGTACTTC. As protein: CASSHMDAGYEQYF. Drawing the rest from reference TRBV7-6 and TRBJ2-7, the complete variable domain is GAGVSQSPRYKVTKRGQDVALRCDPISGHVSLYWYRQALGQGPEFLTYFNYEAQQDKSGLPNDRFSAERPEGSISTLTIQRTEQRDSAMYRCASSHMDAGYEQYFGPGTRLTVT.

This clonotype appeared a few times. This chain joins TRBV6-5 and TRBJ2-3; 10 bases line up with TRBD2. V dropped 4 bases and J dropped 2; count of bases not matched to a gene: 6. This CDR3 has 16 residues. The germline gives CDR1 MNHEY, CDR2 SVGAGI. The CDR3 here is CASSSPGLAPTDTQYF. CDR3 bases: TGTGCCAGCAGTTCCCCGGGACTAGCGCCCACAGATACGCAGTATTTT.

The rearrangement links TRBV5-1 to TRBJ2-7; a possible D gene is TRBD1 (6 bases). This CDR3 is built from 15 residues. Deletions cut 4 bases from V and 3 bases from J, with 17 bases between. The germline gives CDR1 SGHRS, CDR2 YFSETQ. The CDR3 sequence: CASSPELDRDYEQYF. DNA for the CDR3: TGCGCCAGCAGCCCGGAATTGGACAGAGACTACGAGCAGTACTTC. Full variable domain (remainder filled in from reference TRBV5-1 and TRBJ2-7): KAGVTQTPRYLIKTRGQQVTLSCSPISGHRSVSWYQQTPGQGLQFLFEYFSETQRNKGNFPGRFSGRQFSNSRSEMNVSTLELGDSALYLCASSPELDRDYEQYFGPGTRLTVT.

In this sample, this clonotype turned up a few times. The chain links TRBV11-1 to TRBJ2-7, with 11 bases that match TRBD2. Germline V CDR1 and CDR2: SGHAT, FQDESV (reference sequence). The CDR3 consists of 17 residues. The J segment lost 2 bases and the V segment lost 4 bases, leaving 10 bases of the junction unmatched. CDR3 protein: CASSSEGLAEAAYEQYF. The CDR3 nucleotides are TGTGCCAGCAGCTCCGAGGGACTAGCGGAAGCAGCCTACGAGCAGTACTTC.

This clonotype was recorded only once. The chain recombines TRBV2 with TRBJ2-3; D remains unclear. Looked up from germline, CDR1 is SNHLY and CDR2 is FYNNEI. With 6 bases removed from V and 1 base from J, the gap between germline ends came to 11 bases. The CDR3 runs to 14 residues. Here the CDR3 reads CASRKGRGTDTQYF. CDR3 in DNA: TGTGCCAGCAGGAAGGGTCGGGGCACAGATACGCAGTATTTT.

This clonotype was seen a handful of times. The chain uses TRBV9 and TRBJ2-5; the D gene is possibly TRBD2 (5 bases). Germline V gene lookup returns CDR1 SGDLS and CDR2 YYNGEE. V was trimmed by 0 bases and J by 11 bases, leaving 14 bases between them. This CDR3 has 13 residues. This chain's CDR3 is CASSVEEGLEQYF. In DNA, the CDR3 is TGTGCCAGCAGCGTAGAAGAGGGTTTGGAGCAGTACTTC.

The CDR3 loop reads CASSYRVGDLDIQYF. DNA for the CDR3: TGTGCCAGCAGTTACAGGGTCGGAGACCTAGACATTCAGTACTTC. The chain recombines TRBV6-2 or TRBV6-3 with TRBJ2-7; D is unresolved. TRBJ2-4 matches the DNA end more closely, so the J call is doubtful. Germline lookup yields CDR1 MNHEY and CDR2 SVGEGT. The CDR3 has 15 residues.

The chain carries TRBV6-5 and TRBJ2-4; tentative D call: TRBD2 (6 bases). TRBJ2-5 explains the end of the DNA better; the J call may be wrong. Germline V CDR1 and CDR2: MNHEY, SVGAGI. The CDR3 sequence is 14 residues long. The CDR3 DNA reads TGTGCCAGCAGGGAAGCGGGTTTGGAAGAGACCCAGTACTTC. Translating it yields CASREAGLEETQYF.

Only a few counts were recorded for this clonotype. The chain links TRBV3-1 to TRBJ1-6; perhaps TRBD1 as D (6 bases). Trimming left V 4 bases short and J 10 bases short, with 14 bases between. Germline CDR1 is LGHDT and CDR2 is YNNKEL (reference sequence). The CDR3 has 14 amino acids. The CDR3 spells CASSPTRGASPLHF. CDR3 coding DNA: TGTGCCAGCAGCCCCACACGGGGGGCGTCACCCCTCCACTTT.

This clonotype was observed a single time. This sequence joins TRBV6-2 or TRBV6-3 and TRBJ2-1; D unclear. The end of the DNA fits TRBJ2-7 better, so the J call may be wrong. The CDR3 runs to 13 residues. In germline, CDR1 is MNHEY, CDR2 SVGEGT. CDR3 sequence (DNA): TGTGCCACCGACGAGGCTCCCTACAATGAGCAGTACTTC. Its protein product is CATDEAPYNEQYF.

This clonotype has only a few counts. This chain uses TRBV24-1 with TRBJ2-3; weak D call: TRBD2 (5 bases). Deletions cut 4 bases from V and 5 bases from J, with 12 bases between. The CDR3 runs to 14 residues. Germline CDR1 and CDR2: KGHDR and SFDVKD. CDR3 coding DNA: TGTGCCACCAGTGACACTACGGGGTTAGATACGCAGTATTTT. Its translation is CATSDTTGLDTQYF.

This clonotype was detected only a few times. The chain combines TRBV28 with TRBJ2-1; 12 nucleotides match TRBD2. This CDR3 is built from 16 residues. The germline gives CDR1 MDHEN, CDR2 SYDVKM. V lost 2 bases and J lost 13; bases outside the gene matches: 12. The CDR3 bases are TGTGCCAGCAGTTTACATTCTAGCGGGAGGGCCTCTTCACAGTTCTTC. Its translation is CASSLHSSGRASSQFF. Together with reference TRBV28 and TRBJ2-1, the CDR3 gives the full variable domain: DVKVTQSSRYLVKRTGEKVFLECVQDMDHENMFWYRQDPGLGLRLIYFSYDVKMKEKGDIPEGYSVSREKKERFSLILESASTNQTSMYLCASSLHSSGRASSQFFGPGTRLTVL.

The CDR3 region is CAWDREGTEAFF. The CDR3 DNA reads as TGTGCCTGGGACAGGGAAGGGACTGAAGCTTTCTTT. This rearrangement joins TRBV30 to TRBJ1-1, with 7 bases lining up with TRBD1. The CDR3 runs 12 residues. The ends lost 5 bases at V and 5 bases at J; junction bases unmatched: 5. Looked up from germline, CDR1 is GTSNPN and CDR2 is SVGIG (reference sequence).

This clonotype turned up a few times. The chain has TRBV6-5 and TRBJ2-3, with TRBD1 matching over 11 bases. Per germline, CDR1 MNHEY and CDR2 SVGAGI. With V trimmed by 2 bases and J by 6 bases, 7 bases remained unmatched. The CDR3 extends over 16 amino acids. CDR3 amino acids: CASSYHGQGALDTQYF. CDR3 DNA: TGTGCCAGCAGTTACCACGGACAGGGGGCATTGGATACGCAGTATTTT.

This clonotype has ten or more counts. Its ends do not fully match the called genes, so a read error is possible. The CDR3, as DNA: TGTGCCAGCAGACCGGGACAGGGATCTTCCTACGAGCAGTACTTC. This sequence encodes CASRPGQGSSYEQYF. The chain couples TRBV5-1 to TRBJ2-7, with 9 positions matching TRBD1. The CDR3 is 15 amino acids. The germline V gene encodes CDR1 SGHRS and CDR2 YFSETQ. The complete variable domain, with remaining parts taken from reference TRBV5-1 and TRBJ2-7, reads KAGVTQTPRYLIKTRGQQVTLSCSPISGHRSVSWYQQTPGQGLQFLFEYFSETQRNKGNFPGRFSGRQFSNSRSEMNVSTLELGDSALYLCASRPGQGSSYEQYFGPGTRLTVT.

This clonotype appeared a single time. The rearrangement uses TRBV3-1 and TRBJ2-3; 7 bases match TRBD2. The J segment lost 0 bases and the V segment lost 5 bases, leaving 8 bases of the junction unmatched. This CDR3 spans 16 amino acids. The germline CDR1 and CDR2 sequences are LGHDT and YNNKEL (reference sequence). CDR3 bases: TGTGCCAGCAGCTACCCTAGCGGTCATAGCACAGATACGCAGTATTTT. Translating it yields CASSYPSGHSTDTQYF.

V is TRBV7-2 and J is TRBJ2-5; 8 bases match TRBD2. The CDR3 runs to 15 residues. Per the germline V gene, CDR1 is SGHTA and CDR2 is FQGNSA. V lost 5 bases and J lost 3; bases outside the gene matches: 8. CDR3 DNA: TGTGCCAGCAGCATCATGGGAGCGGGAGAAGAGACCCAGTACTTC. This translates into CASSIMGAGEETQYF.

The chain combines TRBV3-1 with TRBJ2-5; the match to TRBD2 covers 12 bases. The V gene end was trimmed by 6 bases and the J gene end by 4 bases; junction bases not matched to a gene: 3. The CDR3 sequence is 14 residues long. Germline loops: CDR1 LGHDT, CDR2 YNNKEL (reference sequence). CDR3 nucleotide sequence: TGTGCCAGCAGGGTACTAGCGGGAGGAGAGACCCAGTACTTC. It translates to CASRVLAGGETQYF.

CDR3 in DNA: TGCAGTGCTCCCCCTTGGACAGGGAACCCAGATACGCAGTATTTT. Encoded protein: CSAPPWTGNPDTQYF. The chain couples TRBV20-1 to TRBJ2-3; the match to TRBD1 covers 8 bases. CDR1 is DFQATT and CDR2 is SNEGSKA in the germline V gene (reference sequence). The CDR3 spans 15 residues. V lost 5 bases to trimming and J lost 4 bases; unmatched junction nucleotides: 11.

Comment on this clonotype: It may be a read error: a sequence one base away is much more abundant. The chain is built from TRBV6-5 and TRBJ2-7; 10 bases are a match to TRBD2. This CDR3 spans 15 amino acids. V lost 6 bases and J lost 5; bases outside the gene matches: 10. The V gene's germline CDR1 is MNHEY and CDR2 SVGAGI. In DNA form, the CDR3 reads TGTGCCAGCAGCAGACAGCGGGAGGGCCCAAACGAGCAGTACTTC. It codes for CASSRQREGPNEQYF.

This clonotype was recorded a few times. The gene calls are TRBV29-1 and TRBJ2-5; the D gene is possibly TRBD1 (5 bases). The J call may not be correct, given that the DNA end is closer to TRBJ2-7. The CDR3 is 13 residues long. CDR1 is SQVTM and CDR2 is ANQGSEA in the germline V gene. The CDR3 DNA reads TGCAGCGTTGATGCTGGACACCTCTACGAGCAGTACTTC. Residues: CSVDAGHLYEQYF.

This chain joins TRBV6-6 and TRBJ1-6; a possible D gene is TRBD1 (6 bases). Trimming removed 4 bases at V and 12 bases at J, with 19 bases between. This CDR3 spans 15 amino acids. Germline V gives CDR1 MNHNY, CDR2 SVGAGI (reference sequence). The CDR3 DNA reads TGTGCCAGCAGTTCCTGGACAGTCAAAGACGAACCCCTCCACTTT. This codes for CASSSWTVKDEPLHF.

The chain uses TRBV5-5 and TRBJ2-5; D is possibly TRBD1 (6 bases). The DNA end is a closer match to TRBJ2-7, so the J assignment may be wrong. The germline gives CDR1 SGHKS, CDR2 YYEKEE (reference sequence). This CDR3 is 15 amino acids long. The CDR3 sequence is CASSIEDSSFYEQYF. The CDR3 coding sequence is TGTGCCAGCAGCATAGAGGACAGCTCATTCTACGAGCAGTACTTC.

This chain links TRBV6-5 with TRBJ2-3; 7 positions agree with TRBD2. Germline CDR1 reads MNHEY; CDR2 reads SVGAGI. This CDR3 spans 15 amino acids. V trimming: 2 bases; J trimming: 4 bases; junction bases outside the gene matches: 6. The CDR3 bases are TGTGCCAGCAGTTACGCGGGAGCCAAGCCAGATACGCAGTATTTT. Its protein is CASSYAGAKPDTQYF.

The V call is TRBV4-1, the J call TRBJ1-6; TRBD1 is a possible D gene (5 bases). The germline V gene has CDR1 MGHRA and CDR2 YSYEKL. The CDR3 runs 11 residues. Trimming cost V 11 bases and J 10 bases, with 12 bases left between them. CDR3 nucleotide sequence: TGCGCCGGGGGACTCGGGTCACCCCTCCACTTT. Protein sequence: CAGGLGSPLHF.

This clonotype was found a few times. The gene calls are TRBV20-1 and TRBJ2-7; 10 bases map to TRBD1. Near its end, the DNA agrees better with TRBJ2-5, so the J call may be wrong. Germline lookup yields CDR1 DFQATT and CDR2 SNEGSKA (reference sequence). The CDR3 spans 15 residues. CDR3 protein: CSARDRGVMWETQYF. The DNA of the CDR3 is TGCAGTGCTAGGGACAGGGGGGTAATGTGGGAGACCCAGTACTTC.